This passage covers 27 T cell receptor beta chains from one sample sequenced in a study of CD4 T cells in relation to SARS-CoV-2 and coronaviruses. Antigens for these TCRs are unknown. Profiling relied on immunoSEQ multiplex PCR, and the TCRdb table lists in-frame clones only, not all of them. The sample holds around 40,000 clones, over 70% seen once. Sequencing was performed on naive CD4+ T cells from PBMCs, cultured in vitro. Regarding subset: naive CD4+ T cells isolated by negative enrichment. The origin of the receptors is an adult with COVID-19.

The chain uses TRBV12-5 and TRBJ2-7; TRBD1 might be the D (5 bases). The CDR3 consists of 16 residues. Germline CDR1 and CDR2: LGHNT and FRNRAP. Trimming pared 2 bases from V and 0 bases from J, leaving 14 bases between. The CDR3 reads CASGLKGCRDSYEQYF. In DNA, the CDR3 is TGTGCTAGTGGTTTGAAGGGGTGCCGAGACTCCTACGAGCAGTACTTC.

The J gene is TRBJ2-1, the V gene TRBV28, with D perhaps matching TRBD2 (6 bases). The CDR3 is 16 amino acids. Trimming took off 8 bases at V and 1 base at J, with 18 bases between the two ends. Germline CDR1 MDHEN, CDR2 SYDVKM. DNA for the CDR3: TGTGCCAGCCATTCCCCGTCGGGAGCGTCCTACAATGAGCAGTTCTTC. Its translation: CASHSPSGASYNEQFF.

This chain joins TRBV3-1 (or the pseudogene TRBV3-2) and TRBJ2-2; D not resolved. V was clipped by 0 bases and J by 5 bases, with 4 bases between them. The CDR3 length is 13 residues. The germline gives CDR1 LGHDT, CDR2 YNNKEL (reference sequence). As DNA, the CDR3 is TGTGCCAGCAGCCAAGATTGGACCGGGGAGCTGTTTTTT. The encoded protein is CASSQDWTGELFF.

This clone has just a few counts. This chain links TRBV11-2 with TRBJ2-7; 11 bases align to TRBD2. Germline loops: CDR1 SGHAT, CDR2 FQNNGV. The ends lost 7 bases at V and 3 bases at J; junction bases unmatched: 5. The CDR3 is made up of 14 amino acids. The CDR3 region has the DNA TGTGCCAGCATTGGGACTAGCGGAAACTACGAGCAGTACTTC. This codes for CASIGTSGNYEQYF.

This clone was seen just once. This sequence joins TRBV7-6 and TRBJ2-7; D unresolved. Germline CDR1 reads SGHVS; CDR2 reads FNYEAQ. With 5 bases removed from V and 1 base from J, the gap between germline ends came to 9 bases. The CDR3 extends over 13 amino acids. The CDR3 sequence is CASSPRESYEQYF. The CDR3 DNA is TGTGCCAGCAGCCCGAGAGAGTCCTACGAGCAGTACTTC.

The chain uses TRBV7-6 and TRBJ2-7; TRBD1 is a possible D gene (5 bases). With 3 bases removed from V and 3 bases from J, the gap between germline ends came to 21 bases. Germline V gives CDR1 SGHVS, CDR2 FNYEAQ. The CDR3 is 17 residues long. The CDR3 sequence is CASSFPYFGRANYEQYF. In DNA form, the CDR3 reads TGTGCCAGCAGCTTCCCTTATTTCGGCAGGGCCAACTACGAGCAGTACTTC. Based on the CDR3 plus reference TRBV7-6 and TRBJ2-7, the full variable domain is GAGVSQSPRYKVTKRGQDVALRCDPISGHVSLYWYRQALGQGPEFLTYFNYEAQQDKSGLPNDRFSAERPEGSISTLTIQRTEQRDSAMYRCASSFPYFGRANYEQYFGPGTRLTVT.

The gene calls are TRBV20-1 and TRBJ2-1; D call uncertain. The V end lost 5 bases, the J end lost 4 bases, and 3 bases lay between the germline ends. CDR1 is DFQATT, CDR2 SNEGSKA, per germline (reference sequence). This CDR3 has 10 residues. DNA of the CDR3: TGCAGTGCTCCTTACAATGAGCAGTTCTTC. Translated, it gives CSAPYNEQFF.

This clone was detected only once. The chain employs TRBV6-5 and TRBJ2-3; 10 nucleotides agree with TRBD2. The CDR3 loop spans 13 amino acids. Germline CDR1 is MNHEY and CDR2 is SVGAGI. The junction had 0 bases not matched to a gene; V was cut back by 8 bases and J by 1 base. The CDR3 DNA reads as TGTGCCAGCCTAGCGGGAGGCACAGATACGCAGTATTTT. Protein product: CASLAGGTDTQYF.

This chain joins TRBV18 and TRBJ2-1; TRBD1 agrees at 7 bases. Per germline, CDR1 KGHSH and CDR2 LQKENI. The CDR3 covers 15 residues. The V and J ends lost 3 bases and 5 bases, in that order; junction bases with no gene match: 7. CDR3 DNA sequence: TGTGCCAGCTCACCGGTGAACAGGGGAAACAATGAGCAGTTCTTC. It yields the protein CASSPVNRGNNEQFF.

DNA of the CDR3: TGTGCCAGCAGCTGGACGGGGGATTCCTACAATGAGCAGTTCTTC. This sequence encodes CASSWTGDSYNEQFF. This chain uses TRBV11-3 with TRBJ2-1; TRBD2 is a possible D gene (6 bases). CDR3 length: 15 residues. Germline V gene sequence: CDR1 SGHNT, CDR2 YENEEA. V lost 4 bases, J lost 1 base, and 11 bases lay in between. Variable domain in full (rest from reference TRBV11-3 and TRBJ2-1): EAGVVQSPRYKIIEKKQPVAFWCNPISGHNTLYWYLQNLGQGPELLIRYENEEAVDDSQLPKDRFSAERLKGVDSTLKIQPAELGDSAVYLCASSWTGDSYNEQFFGPGTRLTVL.

The chain couples TRBV1 to TRBJ1-3. TRBV1 corresponds to a pseudogene. The CDR3 runs 13 residues. The DNA of the CDR3 is TGCACCAGCAGCCAATTGCTCGGAAACACCATATATTTT. The encoded protein is CTSSQLLGNTIYF.

The chain uses TRBV27 and TRBJ1-4; tentatively, D is TRBD1 (5 bases). Trimming took off 8 bases at V and 8 bases at J, with 15 bases between the two ends. Germline CDR1 and CDR2: MNHEY and SMNVEV (reference sequence). This CDR3 is built from 13 residues. In DNA form, the CDR3 reads TGTGCCAGCCGCAGACAGTCTGGGGAAAAACTGTTTTTT. Amino acid sequence: CASRRQSGEKLFF.

V is TRBV7-9 and J is TRBJ2-5; 11 positions agree with TRBD1. Germline V gene sequence: CDR1 SEHNR, CDR2 FQNEAQ (reference sequence). Unmatched junction bases numbered 4, after V lost 1 base and J lost 3 bases. CDR3 length: 16 amino acids. The chain's CDR3 is CASSLGWDRGEETQYF. The CDR3 DNA reads as TGTGCCAGCAGCTTAGGCTGGGACAGGGGGGAAGAGACCCAGTACTTC.

Only a few counts were recorded for this clone. CDR3 loop: CASSLEVRGQYF. The DNA for the CDR3 is TGTGCCAGCAGCTTGGAGGTCCGGGGGCAGTACTTC. The chain carries TRBV5-8 and TRBJ2-7; possibly TRBD2 for D (5 bases). The CDR3 runs 12 residues. Germline V gives CDR1 SGHTS, CDR2 YDEGEE. V was trimmed by 0 bases and J by 9 bases, leaving 10 bases between them.

The chain recombines TRBV5-1 with TRBJ1-4; D uncertain. From germline, CDR1 is SGHRS and CDR2 YFSETQ. V dropped 4 bases and J dropped 6 bases, with 16 bases sitting between them. The length of the CDR3 is 15 residues. CDR3 nucleotide sequence: TGCGCCAGCAGCCTGCTTGGGTCCACCGATGAAAAACTGTTTTTT. This codes for CASSLLGSTDEKLFF.

This sequence joins TRBV19 and TRBJ2-3; no firm D call. The germline CDR1 and CDR2 sequences are LNHDA and SQIVND (reference sequence). Between the trimmed V and J ends, which lost 1 base and 3 bases, there was a span of 17 bases. The CDR3 runs 17 residues. CDR3 sequence (DNA): TGTGCCAGTAGTATAGGGCCCGGTTTTGCTGGGACAGATACGCAGTATTTT. Protein product: CASSIGPGFAGTDTQYF.

This sequence joins TRBV5-1 and TRBJ2-5; possible D gene TRBD2, 6 bases. CDR3 length equals 16 residues. Germline V gene lookup returns CDR1 SGHRS and CDR2 YFSETQ. V was pared by 0 bases and J by 6 bases, with 18 bases between. Here the CDR3 reads CASSLEGGGGAKTQYF. CDR3 DNA sequence: TGCGCCAGCAGCTTGGAGGGTGGTGGAGGGGCCAAGACCCAGTACTTC.

CDR3 nucleotides: TGTGCCAGCAGTGACTCGAGTGGAGCGGCAGATACGCAGTATTTT. This translates into CASSDSSGAADTQYF. The chain combines TRBV6-4 with TRBJ2-3; D might be TRBD2 (5 bases). Germline lookup yields CDR1 MRHNA and CDR2 SNTAGT. V was pared by 0 bases and J by 4 bases, with 11 bases between. CDR3 length: 15 amino acids.

The genes are TRBV9 and TRBJ2-5; D not resolved. V was shortened by 3 bases and J by 0 bases, with 3 bases between the two germline ends. Germline CDR1 reads SGDLS; CDR2 reads YYNGEE. This CDR3 spans 12 amino acids. The CDR3 region is CASSGNQETQYF. The CDR3 DNA sequence: TGTGCCAGCAGCGGAAACCAAGAGACCCAGTACTTC.

The chain joins TRBV7-3 to TRBJ2-2; 9 bases map to TRBD1. Germline CDR1 reads SGHTA; CDR2 reads FQGTGA. The CDR3 is made up of 15 amino acids. The ends lost 6 bases at V and 3 bases at J; junction bases unmatched: 5. This CDR3 is CASSQRDRDTGELFF. The CDR3 DNA reads TGTGCCAGCAGTCAAAGGGACAGGGACACCGGGGAGCTGTTTTTT.

This chain joins TRBV7-9 and TRBJ2-5; maybe TRBD1 (6 bases). Germline CDR1 SEHNR, CDR2 FQNEAQ (reference sequence). Trimming stripped 5 bases from V and 1 base from J, with 20 bases between. The CDR3 has 17 residues. The CDR3 DNA follows: TGTGCCAGCAGCCTAGGTTCTCTAGGACAGACCCAAGAGACCCAGTACTTC. It encodes CASSLGSLGQTQETQYF.

V usage is TRBV10-2 and J usage is TRBJ2-7, with D perhaps given as TRBD1 or TRBD2 (5 bases each). This CDR3 has 14 amino acids. CDR1 is WSHSY and CDR2 is SAAADI in the germline V gene. The V gene lost 4 bases and the J gene lost 6 bases, with 16 bases spanning the gap. CDR3 region: CASSGTGAAGEQYF. The CDR3 DNA sequence: TGCGCCAGCAGTGGAACCGGGGCTGCCGGCGAGCAGTACTTC.

The chain combines TRBV13 with TRBJ2-5; D is possibly TRBD1 or TRBD2 (6 bases each). Trimming took 3 bases from V and 5 from J, leaving 19 bases between them. There are 16 residues in the CDR3. CDR1 and CDR2 (germline): PRHDT, FYEKMQ (reference sequence). CDR3: CASSLGREGGGETQYF. The CDR3 coding sequence is TGTGCCAGCAGCTTGGGACGCGAAGGAGGGGGGGAGACCCAGTACTTC.

The chain joins TRBV7-3 to TRBJ1-1, with TRBD1 matching 8 bases. V lost 3 bases to trimming and J lost 10 bases; unmatched junction nucleotides: 7. The CDR3 consists of 13 residues. Germline assignment: CDR1 SGHTA and CDR2 FQGTGA. The CDR3 sequence: CASSLGLTGGAFF. Written as DNA, the CDR3 is TGTGCCAGCAGCTTGGGGCTTACAGGGGGAGCTTTCTTT.

This clone is a singleton in its sample. This sequence joins TRBV11-2 and TRBJ2-1; 9 positions match TRBD2. After removal of 1 base from V and 9 bases from J, the junction contained 10 bases not matched to a gene. The CDR3 sequence is 16 residues long. The germline CDR1 and CDR2 sequences are SGHAT and FQNNGV. The CDR3 here is CASSLGPSSGIVEQFF. The CDR3 nucleotides read TGTGCCAGCAGCTTAGGGCCGTCTAGCGGGATTGTTGAGCAGTTCTTC.

Here the CDR3 reads CASSNLDPSTDTQYF. CDR3 nucleotides: TGTGCCAGCAGTAATCTTGACCCTAGCACAGATACGCAGTATTTT. V gene TRBV28 combines with J gene TRBJ2-3, with D unclear. The CDR3 is made up of 15 amino acids. The V gene's germline CDR1 is MDHEN and CDR2 SYDVKM. Trimming left V 5 bases short and J 0 bases short, with 12 bases between.

CDR3 amino acids: CARSLGTGGNQPQHF. DNA of the CDR3: TGTGCCAGAAGCTTGGGAACAGGGGGTAATCAGCCCCAGCATTTT. This sequence joins TRBV5-3 and TRBJ1-5; TRBD1 matches 8 bases. TRBV5-3 is an ORF for which the function is uncertain. Trimming at V came to 0 bases and at J to 4 bases, leaving 3 bases not matched to a gene. This CDR3 is 15 amino acids long.